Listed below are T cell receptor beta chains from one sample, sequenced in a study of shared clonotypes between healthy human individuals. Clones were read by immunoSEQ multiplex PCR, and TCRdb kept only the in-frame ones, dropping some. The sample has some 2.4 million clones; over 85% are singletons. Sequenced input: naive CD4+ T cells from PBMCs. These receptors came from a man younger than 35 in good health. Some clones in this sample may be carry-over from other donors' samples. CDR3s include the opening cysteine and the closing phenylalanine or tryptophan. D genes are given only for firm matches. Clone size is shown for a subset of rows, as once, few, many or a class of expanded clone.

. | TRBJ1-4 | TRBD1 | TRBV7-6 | TGTGCCAGCAGCCTCTTCAGGACAGGGACTAATGAAAAACTGTTTTTT | CASSLFRTGTNEKLFF
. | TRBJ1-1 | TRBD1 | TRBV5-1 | TGCGCCAGCAGCTCCCGACAGGGGTCGCCCCGCTCCCCTTTTACCACTGAAGCTTTCTTT | CASSSRQGSPRSPFTTEAFF
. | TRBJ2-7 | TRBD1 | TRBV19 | TGTGCCAGTAATTGGGGACAGGGGGTCGACGAGCAGTACTTC | CASNWGQGVDEQYF
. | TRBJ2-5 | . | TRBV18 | TGTGCCAGCTCGACAGACCAAGAGACCCAGTACTTC | CASSTDQETQYF
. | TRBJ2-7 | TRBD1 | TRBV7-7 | TGTGCCAGCAGCAGGGGACAGCCTGGAGTGTACGAGCAGTACTTC | CASSRGQPGVYEQYF
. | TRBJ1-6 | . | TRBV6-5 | TGTGCCAGCAGTTACGCGCTCCAGGGCTCACCCCTCCACTTT | CASSYALQGSPLHF
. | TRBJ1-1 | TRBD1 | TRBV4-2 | TGTGCCAGCAGCCAAGAAGAGCACAGGGGTGGAGGCACTGAAGCTTTCTTT | CASSQEEHRGGGTEAFF
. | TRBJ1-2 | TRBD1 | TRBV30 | TGTGCCTGGAGGGAACCAGGGGGGGCTCTCCCTTATGGCTACACCTTC | CAWREPGGALPYGYTF
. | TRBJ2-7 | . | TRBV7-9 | TGTGCCAGCAGCTTGGACTACTACGAGCAGTACTTC | CASSLDYYEQYF
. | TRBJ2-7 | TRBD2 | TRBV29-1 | TGCAGCGTTGAAGATCGGGCTAGCGGGAGGTACGAGCAGTACTTC | CSVEDRASGRYEQYF
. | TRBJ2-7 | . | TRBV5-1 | TGCGCCAGCAGCCAGGGCCCCGGGGGCTACGAGCAGTACTTC | CASSQGPGGYEQYF
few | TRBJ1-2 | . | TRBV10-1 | TGCTCCACTATGGGGGAGAGCCTCTATGGCTACACCTTC | CSTMGESLYGYTF
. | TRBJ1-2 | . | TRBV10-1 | TGCGCCAGCAGTGAGGGCGGGATTAACTATGGCTACACCTTC | CASSEGGINYGYTF
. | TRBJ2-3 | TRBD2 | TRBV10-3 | TGTGCCATCAGTCAGTGGGGGCGGGAGGGCCTAGATACGCAGTATTTT | CAISQWGREGLDTQYF
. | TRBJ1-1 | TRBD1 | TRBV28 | TGTGCCAGCAGTGTGGGACAGTCAGGAGCTTTCTTT | CASSVGQSGAFF
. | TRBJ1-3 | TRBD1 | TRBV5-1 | TGCGCCAGCAGCACGGAGACAGGGCCCTCTGGAAACACCATATATTTT | CASSTETGPSGNTIYF
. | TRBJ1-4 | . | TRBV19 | TGTGCCAGTAGTATCAGTGAAGGAAAACTGTTTTTT | CASSISEGKLFF
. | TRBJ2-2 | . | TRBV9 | TGTGCCAGCAGCGTCCGAGGGGATCGGAACACCGGGGAGCTGTTTTTT | CASSVRGDRNTGELFF
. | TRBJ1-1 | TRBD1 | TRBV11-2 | TGTGCCAGCAGCTTGACAGGGGTCGCCACTGAAGCTTTCTTT | CASSLTGVATEAFF
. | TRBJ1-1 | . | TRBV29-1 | TGCAGCGTTGCCTACAACAGGGAGCTTGAAGCTTTCTTT | CSVAYNRELEAFF
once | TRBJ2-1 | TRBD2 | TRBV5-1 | TGCGCCAGCAGTCAGACTAGCCTCAATGAGCAGTTCTTC | CASSQTSLNEQFF
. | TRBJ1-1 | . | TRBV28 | TGTGCCAGCAGTTTAAACGCAGGGGAAACTGAAGCTTTCTTT | CASSLNAGETEAFF
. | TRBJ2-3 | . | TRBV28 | TGTGCCAGCAGTTTGGAAGGCTCTAGCACAGATACGCAGTATTTT | CASSLEGSSTDTQYF
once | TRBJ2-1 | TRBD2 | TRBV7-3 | TGTGCCAGCAGCTTTACACTAGCGGGATACAATGAGCAGTTCTTC | CASSFTLAGYNEQFF
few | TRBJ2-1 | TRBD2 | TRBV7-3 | TGTGCCAGCAGCCTAGCGGGAGGGCTGTCTAACGAGCAGTTCTTC | CASSLAGGLSNEQFF
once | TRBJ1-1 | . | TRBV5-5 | TGTGCCAGCATCCTGGACAGAGGTAGGACTGAAGCTTTCTTT | CASILDRGRTEAFF
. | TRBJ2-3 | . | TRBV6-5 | TGTGCCAGCCGTCATGGGGATACGCAGTATTTT | CASRHGDTQYF
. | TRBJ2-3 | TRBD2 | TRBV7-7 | TGTGCCAGCAGCTTGGGGAGGGTTGGAGATACGCAGTATTTT | CASSLGRVGDTQYF
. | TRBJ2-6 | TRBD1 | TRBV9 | TGTGCCAGCAGCGGGGACAGGGGAACTGGGGCCAACGTCCTGACTTTC | CASSGDRGTGANVLTF
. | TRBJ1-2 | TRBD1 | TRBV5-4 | TGTGCCAGCAGCATAGCCGGGACAGGGAGCGGTGGCTACACCTTC | CASSIAGTGSGGYTF
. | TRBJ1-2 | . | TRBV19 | TGTGCCAGTAGTATAGGGGACTGGAGCTACACCTTC | CASSIGDWSYTF
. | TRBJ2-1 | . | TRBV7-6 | TGTGCCAGCAGCCAGGTGGCAGTTAACTCCTACAATGAGCAGTTCTTC | CASSQVAVNSYNEQFF
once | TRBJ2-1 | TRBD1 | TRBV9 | TGTGCCAGCAGCGCAGGGGGCTTGTCCTACAATGAGCAGTTCTTC | CASSAGGLSYNEQFF
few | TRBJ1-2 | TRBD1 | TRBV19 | TGTGCCAGTAGTACCTCCGGGACAGGGGTAGGTGGCTACACCTTC | CASSTSGTGVGGYTF
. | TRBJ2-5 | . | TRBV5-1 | TGCGCCAGCAGCTTGGAAGGCGGTGTGTATGAGACCCAGTACTTC | CASSLEGGVYETQYF
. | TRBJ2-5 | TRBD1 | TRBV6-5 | TGTGCCAGCAGTTACCGGGACAGATATCAAGAGACCCAGTACTTC | CASSYRDRYQETQYF
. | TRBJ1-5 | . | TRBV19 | TGTGCCAGTAGTTCTGGCAAACGGGGGGCCCAGCATTTT | CASSSGKRGAQHF
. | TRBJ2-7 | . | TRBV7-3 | TGTGCCAGCAGCTTGGACCCAATCACCCAGTCTCCCATATCGTCCGAGCAGTACTTC | CASSLDPITQSPISSEQYF
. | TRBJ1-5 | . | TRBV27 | TGTGCCAGCAGTTTTGGTCAGCGGACTCGGCCCCAGCATTTT | CASSFGQRTRPQHF
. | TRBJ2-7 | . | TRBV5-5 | TGTGCCAGCAGCGCCCGTACCGCGGGCTCCTACGAGCAGTACTTC | CASSARTAGSYEQYF